This TCR beta chain stems from a study of T cell repertoires in cytomegalovirus infection. Broader study findings: Using cumulative public TCR beta family frequency, the authors identified those who carried CMV together with the relevant HLA.

Turning to this clonotype: The antigen is undetermined.

The germline V gene has CDR1 SQVTM and CDR2 ANQGSEA. The CDR3 has 14 residues. With 5 bases clipped from V and 1 base from J, the junction kept 7 bases outside the gene matches. From the reads, TCRdb called clonotypes with MiXCR, one entry per CDR3 protein. The top ten hold 13% of the sample, which has about 350,000 distinct CDR3 sequences, about 35% seen once. The TCR sequence derives from a human donor in good health (CMV status not recorded). Some clones in this sample may be carry-over from other donors' samples. The material was cultured PBMCs, obtained from culture after CMV antigen stimulation. The chain uses TRBV29-1 and TRBJ2-5, with TRBD2 matching 7 bases. For the CDR3, the DNA is TGCAGCGTTCCGAATAGCGGGTTCCAAGAGACCCAGTACTTC. The encoded protein is CSVPNSGFQETQYF.